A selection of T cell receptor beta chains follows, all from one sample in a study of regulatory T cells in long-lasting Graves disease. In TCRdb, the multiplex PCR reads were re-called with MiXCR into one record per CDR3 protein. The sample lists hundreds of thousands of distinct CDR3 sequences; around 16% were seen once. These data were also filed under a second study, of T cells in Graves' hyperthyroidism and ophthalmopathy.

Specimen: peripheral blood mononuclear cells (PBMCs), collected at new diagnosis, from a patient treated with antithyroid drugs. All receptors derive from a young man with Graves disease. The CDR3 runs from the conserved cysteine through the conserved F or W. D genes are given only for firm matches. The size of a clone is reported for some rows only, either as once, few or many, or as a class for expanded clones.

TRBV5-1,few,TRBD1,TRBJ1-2,CASSLNRGAEGYTF,TGCGCCAGCAGCTTGAACAGGGGGGCGGAGGGCTACACCTTC
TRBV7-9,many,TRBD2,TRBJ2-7,CASSYGGSLDEQYF,TGTGCCAGCAGCTACGGGGGGAGTCTCGACGAGCAGTACTTC
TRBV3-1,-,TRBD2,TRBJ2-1,CASSPRTSGRGNNEQFF,TGTGCCAGCAGCCCGCGGACTAGCGGGAGGGGGAACAATGAGCAGTTCTTC
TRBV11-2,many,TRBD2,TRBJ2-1,CASSPLAGGPVEQFF,TGTGCCAGCAGCCCTCTAGCGGGAGGGCCGGTTGAGCAGTTCTTC
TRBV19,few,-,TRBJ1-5,CASSISGRGARRQPQHF,TGTGCCAGTAGTATAAGTGGGAGGGGGGCCAGGCGGCAGCCCCAGCATTTT
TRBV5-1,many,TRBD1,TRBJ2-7,CASSSLTGTGSYEQYF,TGCGCCAGCAGCAGCCTAACCGGGACAGGGTCCTACGAGCAGTACTTC
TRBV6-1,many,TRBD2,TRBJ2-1,CASRSTLGTSGSGNEQFF,TGTGCCAGCCGCTCTACCCTCGGGACTAGCGGGAGCGGGAATGAGCAGTTCTTC
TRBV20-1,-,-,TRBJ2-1,CSAHPYVSYNEQFF,TGCAGTGCGCATCCCTATGTCTCCTACAATGAGCAGTTCTTC
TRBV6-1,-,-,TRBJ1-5,CASSDVQGIQPQHF,TGTGCCAGCAGTGATGTTCAGGGGATCCAGCCCCAGCATTTT
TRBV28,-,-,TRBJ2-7,CASSFWGASYEQYF,TGTGCCAGCAGTTTTTGGGGGGCATCCTACGAGCAGTACTTC
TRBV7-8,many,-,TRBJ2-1,CASSYRVANNEQFF,TGTGCCAGTTCTTACAGGGTCGCAAACAATGAGCAGTTCTTC
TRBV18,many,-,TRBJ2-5,CASSPQQGNQETQYF,TGTGCCAGCTCACCGCAACAGGGAAACCAAGAGACCCAGTACTTC
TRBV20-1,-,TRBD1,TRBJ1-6,CSARAGTGRPPLHF,TGCAGTGCTAGAGCCGGGACAGGGAGGCCACCCCTCCACTTT
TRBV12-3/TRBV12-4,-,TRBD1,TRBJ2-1,CASSRGTVYNEQFF,TGTGCCAGCAGTCGAGGGACAGTCTACAATGAGCAGTTCTTC
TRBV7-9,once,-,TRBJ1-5,CASSSVTGNQPQHF,TGTGCCAGCAGCTCGGTTACAGGGAACCAGCCCCAGCATTTT
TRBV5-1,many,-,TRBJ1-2,CASSLATNYGYTF,TGCGCCAGCAGCTTGGCGACGAACTATGGCTACACCTTC
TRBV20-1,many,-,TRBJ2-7,CSARPSSFSSYEQYF,TGCAGTGCTAGACCTTCAAGCTTTAGCTCCTACGAGCAGTACTTC
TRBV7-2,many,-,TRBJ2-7,CASSLNSREGQYF,TGTGCCAGCAGCTTAAACTCCCGGGAAGGGCAGTACTTC
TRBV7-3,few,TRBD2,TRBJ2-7,CASSLTGSAGEFGEQYF,TGTGCCAGCAGCTTAACGGGTTCGGCGGGAGAATTTGGCGAGCAGTACTTC
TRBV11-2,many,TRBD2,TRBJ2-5,CASSLTWLRGEETQYF,TGTGCCAGCAGCTTAACGTGGCTTCGGGGGGAAGAGACCCAGTACTTC
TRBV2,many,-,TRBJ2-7,CASRGTGTSVYF,TGTGCCAGCAGGGGGACCGGGACTTCGGTTTACTTC
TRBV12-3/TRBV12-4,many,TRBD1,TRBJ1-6,CASSLTGVRSPLHF,TGTGCCAGCAGTCTGACAGGGGTTAGGTCACCCCTCCACTTT
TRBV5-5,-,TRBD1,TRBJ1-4,CASSFQQGKNEKLVF,TGTGCCAGCAGCTTTCAACAGGGGAAAAATGAAAAACTGGTTTTT
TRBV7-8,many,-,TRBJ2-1,CASSLARPGHTSYNEQFF,TGTGCCAGCAGCTTAGCGAGGCCGGGACATACCTCCTACAATGAGCAGTTCTTC
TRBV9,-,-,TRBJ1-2,CASSVDLETGYGYTF,TGTGCCAGCAGCGTAGACCTGGAAACGGGGTATGGCTACACCTTC
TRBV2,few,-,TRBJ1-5,CASSGIVDNQPQHF,TGTGCCAGCAGTGGAATCGTTGACAATCAGCCCCAGCATTTT
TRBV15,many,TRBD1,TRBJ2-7,CATSRGTRQGDEQYF,TGTGCCACCAGCAGAGGAACAAGACAGGGAGACGAGCAGTACTTC
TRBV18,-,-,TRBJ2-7,CACSPRGGEQYF,TGTGCCTGCTCACCACGGGGTGGCGAGCAGTACTTC
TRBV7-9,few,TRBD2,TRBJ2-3,CASSPGLAGGLKRTDTQYF,TGTGCCAGCAGTCCCGGACTAGCGGGAGGTCTGAAAAGGACAGATACGCAGTATTTT
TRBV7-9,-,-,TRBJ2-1,CASSLAKRINEQFF,TGTGCCAGCAGCTTAGCGAAGAGGATTAATGAGCAGTTCTTC
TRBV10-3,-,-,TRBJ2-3,CAISEGRLSTDTQYF,TGTGCCATCAGTGAAGGTAGACTTAGCACAGATACGCAGTATTTT
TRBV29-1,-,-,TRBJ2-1,CSASGAVNNEQFF,TGCAGCGCATCAGGGGCGGTCAACAATGAGCAGTTCTTC
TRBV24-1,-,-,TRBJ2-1,CATGEAGRSYNEQFF,TGTGCCACCGGAGAAGCGGGTCGCTCCTACAATGAGCAGTTCTTC
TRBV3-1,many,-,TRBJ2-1,CASSQGWVRDSNYNEQFF,TGTGCCAGCAGCCAAGGCTGGGTCCGGGACTCCAATTACAATGAGCAGTTCTTC
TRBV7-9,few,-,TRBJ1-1,CASSTSRRNTEAFF,TGTGCCAGCAGCACTAGCAGGAGGAACACTGAAGCTTTCTTT
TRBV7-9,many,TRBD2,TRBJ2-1,CASSLRELAGDYNEQFF,TGTGCCAGCAGCTTAAGGGAGCTAGCGGGCGACTACAATGAGCAGTTCTTC
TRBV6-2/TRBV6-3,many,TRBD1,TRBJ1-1,CASSDDRGNTEAFF,TGTGCCAGCAGTGACGACAGGGGGAACACTGAAGCTTTCTTT
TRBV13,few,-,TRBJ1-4,CASSSVQGPREKLFF,TGTGCCAGCAGCTCGGTACAGGGACCGCGGGAAAAACTGTTTTTT
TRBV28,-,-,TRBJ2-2,CASRSLWGTPYSNTGELFF,TGTGCCAGCCGGAGCCTCTGGGGCACACCATACTCGAACACCGGGGAGCTGTTTTTT
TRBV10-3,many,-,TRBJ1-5,CAISDRDQPQHF,TGTGCCATCAGTGACAGAGATCAGCCCCAGCATTTT
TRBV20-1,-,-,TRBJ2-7,CSARDLMGFAEGTYEQYF,TGCAGTGCTAGAGATCTCATGGGTTTCGCGGAGGGAACCTACGAGCAGTACTTC
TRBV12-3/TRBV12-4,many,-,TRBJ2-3,CASVSSTDTQYF,TGTGCCAGTGTATCGAGCACAGATACGCAGTATTTT
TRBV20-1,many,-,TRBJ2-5,CSANPDTERGYRETQYF,TGCAGTGCTAACCCAGACACTGAAAGGGGTTATCGAGAGACCCAGTACTTC
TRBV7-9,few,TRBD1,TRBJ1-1,CASSSPDDRVMGNTEAFF,TGTGCCAGCAGCTCCCCAGACGACAGGGTGATGGGGAACACTGAAGCTTTCTTT
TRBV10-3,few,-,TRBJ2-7,CAISGTAPPVEQYF,TGTGCCATCAGTGGGACAGCTCCCCCGGTCGAGCAGTACTTC
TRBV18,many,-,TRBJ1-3,CASSPPSVSGNTIYF,TGTGCCAGCTCACCACCGTCGGTCTCTGGAAACACCATATATTTT
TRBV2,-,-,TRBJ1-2,CASSERGSNYGYTF,TGTGCCAGCAGCGAACGGGGTTCTAACTATGGCTACACCTTC
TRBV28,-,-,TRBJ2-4,CASSFPARNKNIQCF,TGTGCCAGCAGTTTTCCGGCCCGAAACAAAAACATTCAGTGCTTC
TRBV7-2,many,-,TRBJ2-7,CASSLTWGATYEQYF,TGTGCCAGCAGCTTAACGTGGGGGGCTACCTACGAGCAGTACTTC
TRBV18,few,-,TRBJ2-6,CASSLPSGANVLTF,TGTGCCAGCTCACTTCCCTCTGGGGCCAACGTCCTGACTTTC
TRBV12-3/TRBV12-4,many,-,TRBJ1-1,CASSQYLDTEAFF,TGTGCCAGCAGCCAATACCTCGACACTGAAGCTTTCTTT
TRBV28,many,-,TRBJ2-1,CASRPRDSHNEQFF,TGTGCCAGCAGACCTCGGGACTCCCACAATGAGCAGTTCTTC
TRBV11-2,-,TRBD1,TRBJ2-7,CASRPAPQGAYEQYF,TGTGCCAGCAGGCCCGCCCCGCAGGGGGCCTACGAGCAGTACTTC
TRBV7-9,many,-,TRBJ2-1,CASSLDGSLSGEQFF,TGTGCCAGCAGCTTAGACGGGAGTCTTTCTGGGGAGCAGTTCTTC
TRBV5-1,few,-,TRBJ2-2,CASSLVSAGTGELFF,TGCGCCAGCAGCTTGGTTTCAGCGGGCACCGGGGAGCTGTTTTTT
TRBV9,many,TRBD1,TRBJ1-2,CASSTLLGQGNYGYTF,TGTGCCAGCAGCACCCTCCTAGGACAGGGGAACTATGGCTACACCTTC
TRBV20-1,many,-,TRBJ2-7,CSARKWGELQYF,TGCAGTGCTAGAAAGTGGGGGGAGCTGCAGTACTTC
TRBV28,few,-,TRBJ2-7,CASSYLGARLHPHF,TGTGCCAGCAGTTATTTAGGGGCGAGACTTCATCCTCACTTC
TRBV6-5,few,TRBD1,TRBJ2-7,CASSYTTGSYEQYF,TGTGCCAGCAGTTACACGACAGGGTCCTACGAGCAGTACTTC